This entry lists 8 T cell receptor beta chains sequenced from one sample in a study of T cell responses to AZD1222 COVID-19 vaccine. Sequencing used immunoSEQ multiplex PCR; TCRdb keeps in-frame clones, though not all of them. The sample contains 77,000 or so clones, roughly nine tenths of which appear only once. The specimen was peripheral blood, collected on day 0 of AZD1222 vaccination. Every receptor here comes from an adult in good health.

The chain carries TRBV6-6 and TRBJ1-1; no reliable D call. V lost 5 bases and J lost 4, with 11 bases in between. Germline CDR1 MNHNY, CDR2 SVGAGI (reference sequence). This CDR3 has 13 residues. CDR3 residues: CASSPLGFTEAFF. CDR3 DNA sequence: TGTGCCAGCAGTCCACTAGGATTCACTGAAGCTTTCTTT.

The rearrangement uses TRBV28 and TRBJ2-7; D possibly corresponds to TRBD1 (6 bases). The germline CDR1 and CDR2 sequences are MDHEN and SYDVKM. This CDR3 is built from 14 residues. V was pared by 7 bases and J by 0 bases, with 13 bases between. The CDR3 loop reads CASTKYRASYEQYF. The CDR3, as DNA: TGTGCCAGCACCAAATACAGGGCCTCCTACGAGCAGTACTTC.

This clone came up once. The chain couples TRBV4-1 to TRBJ2-2; D unresolved. In germline, CDR1 is MGHRA, CDR2 YSYEKL. The CDR3 is 21 amino acids. The V and J ends lost 0 bases and 0 bases respectively, with 23 bases between them. This CDR3 reads CASSQDPLADLIIPNTGELFF. The CDR3 nucleotides read TGCGCCAGCAGCCAAGATCCCCTCGCGGACCTTATTATTCCGAACACCGGGGAGCTGTTTTTT.

The chain has TRBV5-4 and TRBJ1-1; maybe TRBD1 (6 bases). The CDR3 sequence is 14 residues long. V lost 1 base, J lost 2 bases, and 9 bases lay in between. The germline V gene has CDR1 SGHNT and CDR2 YYREEE (reference sequence). The chain's CDR3 is CASSLTGRNTEAFF. For the CDR3, the DNA is TGTGCCAGCAGCTTGACAGGGCGTAACACTGAAGCTTTCTTT.

V usage is TRBV7-2 and J usage is TRBJ2-2; 9 nucleotides agree with TRBD1. J was trimmed by 3 bases and V by 4 bases; bases with no gene match: 6. The CDR3 contains 16 residues. Germline-derived CDR1 and CDR2 are SGHTA and FQGNSA. CDR3 bases: TGTGCCAGCAGCTCGGGACAGGGAAGTTACACCGGGGAGCTGTTTTTT. Translated: CASSSGQGSYTGELFF.

The V call is TRBV5-4, the J call TRBJ2-1, with 9 nucleotides matching TRBD2. Losses at the gene ends were 0 bases for V and 4 bases for J; bases not matched to a gene: 2. The germline V gene has CDR1 SGHNT and CDR2 YYREEE (reference sequence). This CDR3 region has 15 residues. CDR3 nucleotides: TGTGCCAGCAGCTTGGCCCTAGCGGGGTACAATGAGCAGTTCTTC. Translating it yields CASSLALAGYNEQFF.

This sequence joins TRBV7-3 and TRBJ2-2; 7 bases are shared with TRBD1. This CDR3 region has 15 residues. J lost 4 bases, V lost 4 bases, and 6 bases had no gene match. Germline CDR1 reads SGHTA; CDR2 reads FQGTGA. The CDR3 protein is CASSWVGGGTGELFF. Written as DNA, the CDR3 is TGTGCCAGCAGCTGGGTAGGGGGCGGCACCGGGGAGCTGTTTTTT. Looking up the rest from reference TRBV7-3 and TRBJ2-2 gives the full variable domain: GAGVSQTPSNKVTEKGKYVELRCDPISGHTALYWYRQSLGQGPEFLIYFQGTGAADDSGLPNDRFFAVRPEGSVSTLKIQRTERGDSAVYLCASSWVGGGTGELFFGEGSRLTVL.

The J gene is TRBJ2-2, the V gene TRBV5-6, with 12 bases fitting TRBD2. The CDR3 is 18 amino acids. Trimming took 6 bases from V and 5 from J; bases not matched to a gene: 14. The germline CDR1 and CDR2 sequences are SGHDT and YYEEEE. The CDR3 sequence: CASMRSFVLAGGTGELFF. The CDR3 DNA reads TGTGCCAGCATGCGGTCGTTTGTCCTAGCGGGAGGGACCGGGGAGCTGTTTTTT.